The 29 T cell receptor beta chains given below trace back to one sample, sequenced in a study of control samples from healthy donors and cancer patients (dated by TCRdb to 2019 to 2021). The library was prepared using the immunoSEQ multiplex PCR assay. As stored in TCRdb, this immuneACCESS dataset retains in-frame rearrangements with V and J assigned. A fraction of the clones does not appear; measured against another copy, unresolved V genes explain less than half of the discrepancy, and the remainder lacks a known reason. This sample holds approximately 110,000 clones; about 89% were observed only once. Approximately 7.8% of the sample goes to the ten largest clones. The sequenced material came from blood. Every receptor here comes from a woman aged 18-29 years in good health.

In its sample, this clone was seen once. The chain combines TRBV5-4 with TRBJ2-7; D possibly uses TRBD1 or TRBD2 (5 bases each). Germline V gene lookup returns CDR1 SGHNT and CDR2 YYREEE (reference sequence). V shed 3 bases and J shed 3 bases, with 13 bases lying between them. The CDR3 contains 14 residues. The CDR3 nucleotides read TGTGCCAGCAGCTCGTTGGGGGACCGCTACGAGCAGTACTTC. Residues: CASSSLGDRYEQYF.

The gene calls are TRBV7-9 and TRBJ2-1; weak D call: TRBD2 (6 bases). This CDR3 comprises 11 residues. The germline gives CDR1 SEHNR, CDR2 FQNEAQ (reference sequence). V was cut by 4 bases and J by 12 bases, with 10 bases left in between. The CDR3 sequence is CASSSLGGQFF. The DNA for the CDR3 is TGTGCCAGCAGCTCCCTCGGGGGGCAGTTCTTC.

The rearrangement uses TRBV20-1 and TRBJ2-3, with 10 bases matching TRBD2. Germline V gene sequence: CDR1 DFQATT, CDR2 SNEGSKA (reference sequence). Germline trimming cut 3 bases from V and 1 base from J; bases unmatched to any gene: 7. This CDR3 has 16 residues. The CDR3 nucleotides are TGCAGTGCTAGTGGGAGCGGGAGGGCCGGCACAGATACGCAGTATTTT. Protein product: CSASGSGRAGTDTQYF.

This chain uses TRBV12-3 or TRBV12-4 with TRBJ2-7; 9 nucleotides line up with TRBD1. V shed 6 bases, J shed 8 bases, and the junction held 5 bases outside the gene matches. The length of the CDR3 is 12 residues. CDR3 sequence: CASRGQGSKQYF. CDR3 DNA sequence: TGTGCCAGCAGGGGACAGGGAAGCAAGCAGTACTTC.

On this clone itself: The junction differs from germline at one of its ends, possibly a read error. The rearrangement links TRBV5-1 to TRBJ1-1; TRBD1 aligns across 7 bases. The germline V gene has CDR1 SGHRS and CDR2 YFSETQ. The CDR3 is 14 amino acids. The CDR3 region is CASSFGGQNSEAFF. The CDR3 coding sequence is TGCGCCAGCAGCTTTGGGGGACAGAACTCTGAAGCTTTCTTT. Together with reference TRBV5-1 and TRBJ1-1, the CDR3 gives the full variable domain: KAGVTQTPRYLIKTRGQQVTLSCSPISGHRSVSWYQQTPGQGLQFLFEYFSETQRNKGNFPGRFSGRQFSNSRSEMNVSTLELGDSALYLCASSFGGQNSEAFFGQGTRLTVV.

The rearrangement joins TRBV18 to TRBJ1-1; 7 bases are a match to TRBD1. V lost 6 bases, J lost 4 bases, and 11 bases stayed unmatched. This CDR3 contains 15 residues. Germline values: CDR1 KGHSH, CDR2 LQKENI. CDR3 sequence (DNA): TGTGCCAGCTCTCAGAGTCCGGGACAGACCACTGAAGCTTTCTTT. This gives the protein CASSQSPGQTTEAFF.

The chain employs TRBV11-2 and TRBJ2-5; the D is unclear. V was trimmed by 5 bases and J by 2 bases, leaving 3 bases between them. Germline values: CDR1 SGHAT, CDR2 FQNNGV. The CDR3 contains 11 residues. The CDR3 loop reads CASSVQETQYF. The CDR3 region has the DNA TGTGCCAGCAGCGTACAAGAGACCCAGTACTTC.

The V gene is TRBV6-5, the J gene TRBJ1-6; weak D call: TRBD1 (6 bases). Trimming took 6 bases from V and 10 from J, leaving 16 bases between them. The V gene's germline CDR1 is MNHEY and CDR2 SVGAGI. This CDR3 has 14 residues. DNA of the CDR3: TGTGCCAGCAGCTCTTTACAGGGACCCTCACCCCTCCACTTT. It is translated as CASSSLQGPSPLHF.

The chain combines TRBV6-1 with TRBJ1-5; 8 bases agree with TRBD1. CDR3 size: 18 residues. The V gene's germline CDR1 is MNHNS and CDR2 SASEGT. The V and J ends lost 4 bases and 0 bases, in that order; junction bases with no gene match: 11. The CDR3 coding sequence is TGTGCCAGCAGTGGTTTGACAGGGGAGAAGTATAGCAATCAGCCCCAGCATTTT. This sequence encodes CASSGLTGEKYSNQPQHF.

The V gene is TRBV11-2, the J gene TRBJ2-5; D is unresolved. Looked up from germline, CDR1 is SGHAT and CDR2 is FQNNGV. CDR3 length: 14 residues. The V gene lost 8 bases and the J gene lost 1 base, with 14 bases spanning the gap. The chain's CDR3 is CASALSFVQETQYF. The CDR3 coding sequence is TGTGCCAGCGCTCTGAGTTTCGTCCAAGAGACCCAGTACTTC. Variable domain in full (rest from reference TRBV11-2 and TRBJ2-5): EAGVAQSPRYKIIEKRQSVAFWCNPISGHATLYWYQQILGQGPKLLIQFQNNGVVDDSQLPKDRFSAERLKGVDSTLKIQPAKLEDSAVYLCASALSFVQETQYFGPGTRLLVL.

The V call is TRBV6-2 or TRBV6-3, the J call TRBJ1-1, with D unclear. V was trimmed by 3 bases and J by 3 bases, leaving 11 bases between them. The CDR3 covers 14 residues. Germline-derived CDR1 and CDR2 are MNHEY and SVGEGT. CDR3 bases: TGTGCCAGCAGTTATGGACTGTTGGACACTGAAGCTTTCTTT. Protein product: CASSYGLLDTEAFF.

Here the CDR3 reads CASSPTGTGTEAFF. The CDR3 DNA follows: TGTGCCAGCTCGCCAACAGGGACGGGCACTGAAGCTTTCTTT. J is TRBJ1-1 and V is TRBV18; a weak D match, TRBD1 (6 bases). From germline, CDR1 is KGHSH and CDR2 LQKENI. Trimming took 6 bases from V and 4 from J, leaving 15 bases between them. The CDR3 contains 14 residues. The whole variable domain, filled in from reference TRBV18 and TRBJ1-1, reads NAGVMQNPRHLVRRRGQEARLRCSPMKGHSHVYWYRQLPEEGLKFMVYLQKENIIDESGMPKERFSAEFPKEGPSILRIQQVVRGDSAAYFCASSPTGTGTEAFFGQGTRLTVV.

The chain joins TRBV4-3 to TRBJ1-3; TRBD1 matches at 7 bases. The CDR3 has 15 amino acids. The junction had 12 bases not matched to a gene; V was cut back by 5 bases and J by 8 bases. Germline values: CDR1 LGHNA, CDR2 YSLEER. The CDR3 bases are TGCGCCAGCAGCGGGCGACAGGGCGGGGGATACACCATATATTTT. It is translated as CASSGRQGGGYTIYF.

The chain carries TRBV15 and TRBJ2-7; possibly TRBD2 for D (5 bases). V was trimmed by 4 bases and J by 7 bases, leaving 23 bases between them. Germline loops: CDR1 LNHNV, CDR2 YYDKDF (reference sequence). The CDR3 has 16 amino acids. The CDR3 DNA is TGTGCCACCAGCACCCCAGATAGGAGCGGACCGGGGGAGCAGTACTTC. Translating it yields CATSTPDRSGPGEQYF.

The rearrangement links TRBV28 to TRBJ2-7; 8 bases agree with TRBD1. Trimming cost V 7 bases and J 2 bases; bases outside gene matches: 7. From germline, CDR1 is MDHEN and CDR2 SYDVKM. There are 14 residues in the CDR3. The CDR3 DNA is TGTGCCAGCATCCGGGACAGGCCAACCTACGAGCAGTACTTC. Amino acid sequence: CASIRDRPTYEQYF.

This clone appeared once. The chain carries TRBV7-2 and TRBJ2-7; no definite D call. The CDR3 sequence is 14 residues long. Germline V lookup: CDR1 SGHTA, CDR2 FQGNSA. The V end lost 3 bases, the J end lost 3 bases, and 12 bases lay between the germline ends. The chain's CDR3 is CASSFGMENYEQYF. DNA of the CDR3: TGTGCCAGCAGCTTTGGGATGGAGAACTACGAGCAGTACTTC. Full variable domain (remainder filled in from reference TRBV7-2 and TRBJ2-7): GAGVSQSPSNKVTEKGKDVELRCDPISGHTALYWYRQSLGQGLEFLIYFQGNSAPDKSGLPSDRFSAERTGGSVSTLTIQRTQQEDSAVYLCASSFGMENYEQYFGPGTRLTVT.

The J gene is TRBJ1-1, the V gene TRBV18, with D tentatively TRBD1 (6 bases). Deletions cut 6 bases from V and 4 bases from J, with 21 bases between. Germline-derived CDR1 and CDR2 are KGHSH and LQKENI. CDR3 length: 16 amino acids. The CDR3 sequence is CASSPKSAGASTEAFF. In nucleotides, the CDR3 is TGTGCCAGCTCCCCCAAATCGGCAGGGGCGAGCACTGAAGCTTTCTTT. Using reference TRBV18 and TRBJ1-1 for the parts outside the CDR3, the full variable domain is NAGVMQNPRHLVRRRGQEARLRCSPMKGHSHVYWYRQLPEEGLKFMVYLQKENIIDESGMPKERFSAEFPKEGPSILRIQQVVRGDSAAYFCASSPKSAGASTEAFFGQGTRLTVV.

V gene TRBV9 combines with J gene TRBJ2-1; 8 nucleotides agree with TRBD2. This CDR3 spans 16 amino acids. Germline lookup yields CDR1 SGDLS and CDR2 YYNGEE. The V segment lost 0 bases and the J segment 8 bases; nucleotides outside the gene matches: 10. The CDR3 nucleotides read TGTGCCAGCAGCGTAGCCCCCGGGACTAGTCCCCATGAGCAGTTCTTC. Residues: CASSVAPGTSPHEQFF. Combining the CDR3 with reference TRBV9 and TRBJ2-1 gives the whole variable domain DSGVTQTPKHLITATGQRVTLRCSPRSGDLSVYWYQQSLDQGLQFLIQYYNGEERAKGNILERFSAQQFPDLHSELNLSSLELGDSALYFCASSVAPGTSPHEQFFGPGTRLTVL.

The CDR3 protein is CASSATDRFTGELFF. The CDR3 DNA reads as TGTGCCAGCAGTGCAACAGACAGATTCACCGGGGAGCTGTTTTTT. The V and J genes are TRBV25-1 and TRBJ2-2, with a weak D call TRBD1 (5 bases). V shed 4 bases and J shed 4 bases, with 13 bases lying between them. The CDR3 contains 15 residues. Germline V gene sequence: CDR1 MGHDK, CDR2 SYGVNS.

The chain recombines TRBV24-1 with TRBJ2-5; 9 bases map to TRBD2. Losses at the gene ends were 10 bases for V and 4 bases for J; bases not matched to a gene: 9. CDR3 length: 14 residues. CDR1 is KGHDR and CDR2 is SFDVKD in the germline V gene. The DNA of the CDR3 is TGTGCCACAGCCAGCGGGGGGCAGCTAGAGACCCAGTACTTC. Translated: CATASGGQLETQYF.

This clone is a singleton in its sample. The chain is built from TRBV9 and TRBJ2-7, with TRBD2 matching 16 bases. The CDR3 has 19 amino acids. CDR1 SGDLS and CDR2 YYNGEE come from the germline V gene. V was clipped by 2 bases and J by 6 bases; unmatched bases: 14. This chain's CDR3 is CASSVGPGLAGGSRLEQYF. The CDR3, as DNA: TGTGCCAGCAGCGTCGGTCCGGGACTAGCGGGGGGGTCCCGGCTCGAGCAGTACTTC.

The chain employs TRBV5-5 and TRBJ2-3; 8 nucleotides line up with TRBD1. J was trimmed by 2 bases and V by 0 bases; bases with no gene match: 2. Germline CDR1 and CDR2: SGHKS and YYEKEE (reference sequence). CDR3 size: 15 residues. The CDR3: CASSLGQGITDTQYF. The DNA of the CDR3 is TGTGCCAGCAGCTTGGGACAGGGGATCACAGATACGCAGTATTTT.

This chain links TRBV4-1 with TRBJ2-7, with D perhaps being TRBD1 or TRBD2 (5 bases each). Deletions cut 0 bases from V and 0 bases from J, with 9 bases between. The CDR3 consists of 15 residues. CDR1 and CDR2 (germline): MGHRA, YSYEKL. CDR3 DNA sequence: TGCGCCAGCAGCCAAGAGCAGGGACCCTCCTACGAGCAGTACTTC. Translating it yields CASSQEQGPSYEQYF.

This clone appeared a single time. The sample holds other DNA sequences that translate to the same CDR3. This sequence joins TRBV24-1 and TRBJ2-3; D gene unclear. Germline values: CDR1 KGHDR, CDR2 SFDVKD. CDR3 length: 13 amino acids. V lost 8 bases to trimming and J lost 0 bases, with 8 bases between them. The DNA for the CDR3 is TGTGCCACCAAGGGTTCTAGCACAGATACGCAGTATTTT. Its protein is CATKGSSTDTQYF.

In its sample, this clone was seen once. The J gene is TRBJ2-1, the V gene TRBV11-3; possible D gene TRBD1, 5 bases. V was trimmed by 5 bases and J by 5 bases, leaving 10 bases between them. Germline assignment: CDR1 SGHNT and CDR2 YENEEA. The CDR3 is made up of 13 amino acids. The CDR3, as DNA: TGTGCCAGCAGCCCAGGGTCCCACAATGAGCAGTTCTTC. Translated: CASSPGSHNEQFF.

V usage is TRBV7-2 and J usage is TRBJ2-7; perhaps D is TRBD1 or TRBD2 (6 bases each). This CDR3 is built from 15 residues. Germline assignment: CDR1 SGHTA and CDR2 FQGNSA. Trimming shortened V by 1 base and J by 2 bases, and 12 bases separated the two germline ends. The CDR3 DNA reads as TGTGCCAGCAGCTTAGAGTTTCGGGGGCCCTACGAGCAGTACTTC. It encodes CASSLEFRGPYEQYF.

The rearrangement links TRBV27 to TRBJ1-5, with D unresolved. The germline V gene encodes CDR1 MNHEY and CDR2 SMNVEV (reference sequence). Trimming pared 3 bases from V and 7 bases from J, leaving 16 bases between. The CDR3 length is 15 residues. This CDR3 is CASSLSGDGRQPQHF. The CDR3 coding sequence is TGTGCCAGCAGTTTGTCCGGGGATGGGAGACAGCCCCAGCATTTT.

The chain has TRBV19 and TRBJ1-2, with 7 bases fitting TRBD1. Losses at the gene ends were 10 bases for V and 8 bases for J; bases not matched to a gene: 10. The germline V gene has CDR1 LNHDA and CDR2 SQIVND (reference sequence). This CDR3 has 12 amino acids. The chain's CDR3 is CATGDSPWGYTF. The DNA for the CDR3 is TGTGCCACCGGGGACAGTCCTTGGGGCTACACCTTC.

The genes are TRBV5-4 and TRBJ2-2, with TRBD1 identical over 7 bases. The V segment lost 4 bases and the J segment 2 bases; nucleotides outside the gene matches: 8. This CDR3 is built from 16 residues. The V gene's germline CDR1 is SGHNT and CDR2 YYREEE (reference sequence). CDR3 bases: TGTGCCAGCAGCGTTCCCGGGACAGTTAACACCGGGGAGCTGTTTTTT. Protein: CASSVPGTVNTGELFF.